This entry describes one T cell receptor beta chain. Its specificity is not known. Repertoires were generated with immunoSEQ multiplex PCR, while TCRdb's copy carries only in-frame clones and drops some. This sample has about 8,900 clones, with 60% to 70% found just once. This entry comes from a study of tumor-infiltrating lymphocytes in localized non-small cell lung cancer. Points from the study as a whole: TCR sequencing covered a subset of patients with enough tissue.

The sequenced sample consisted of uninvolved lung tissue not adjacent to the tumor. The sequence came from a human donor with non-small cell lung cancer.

In nucleotides, the CDR3 is TGTGCCAGCAGTCGAGGCGAGACCCAGTACTTC. Translating gives CASSRGETQYF. This rearrangement joins TRBV27 to TRBJ2-5, with D unclear. Trimming stripped 5 bases from V and 5 bases from J, with 6 bases between. Germline assignment: CDR1 MNHEY and CDR2 SMNVEV (reference sequence). The CDR3 totals 11 residues.